This T cell receptor (beta chain) is from a study of blood T cell repertoires in COVID-19 (dated by TCRdb to the early 2020s). Broadly, across the study: Samples covering the acute and convalescent phases of COVID-19 were provided by collaborators in the United States, Italy and Spain. The repertoires were released in a freely available public database meant as a resource for research on the immune response to SARS-CoV-2. Deeply sampled blood TCRbeta repertoires from subjects exposed to, actively infected with, or recovered from COVID-19 were included in the dataset. The samples were drawn from the first 160 participants of the ongoing ImmuneRACE study and from 1,200 or so subjects provided by 6 global collaborators. A de-identified subject ID, COVID-19 status, age in years and sex were almost always included in the sample metadata. Where available, HLA class I and class II types were taken from metadata supplied by the sample provider and were not determined by assay-based typing. The prospective study material was composed of cDNA or gDNA derived from T cells, B-cell-depleted T cells, or PBMCs. The study at large found these results: Clinical and demographic metadata were provided uncurated, with the amount varying by source and participant.

One collaborating source in Seattle enrolled patients while the patients were actively infected and followed the patients over time throughout the course of disease. Collaborating institutions collected whole blood in K2EDTA tubes following their own protocols. For TCRbeta analysis, collaborators shipped samples as frozen whole blood, isolated PBMCs, or DNA extracted from either of those sample types. Comment on this clone: This receptor's antigen is unknown. The junction departs from germline at one end; a sequencing error may be responsible.

CDR1 and CDR2, looked up from the germline V gene (reference sequence), are SEHNR and FQNEAQ. The CDR3 measures 13 amino acids from cysteine to phenylalanine. Just CDR3 DNA is preserved here, 39 bases in frame from base 1. TCRbeta CDR3 regions were amplified from genomic DNA using the immunoSEQ Assay, a bias-controlled multiplex PCR. Concerning the study's data processing: Within the assay, amplification of reference gene primers was used to estimate how many nucleated cells each sample contained. To quantify the absolute abundance of each unique TCRbeta CDR3 rearrangement, sequence reads were collapsed and filtered. For each sample, productive Simpson clonality was calculated as the square root of Simpson's diversity index over productive rearrangements. Here the immuneACCESS table is served through TCRdb, limited to in-frame sequences with V and J called. Missing clones are a known gap in these copies; in checked studies unresolved V genes cover under half, and the rest lacks a known reason. That table gives V, J and clone size, and the DNA gave D and trimming. This sample is represented by about 24,000 clones; around 90% of them were singletons. The ten largest clones add up to 25% to 30% of the sample.

This chain is built from TRBV7-9 and TRBJ2-3, with the D gene not clear enough to name. Sequencing was carried out using peripheral blood. This receptor was obtained from a man aged 65 to 79 with COVID-19, enrolled during active disease. In nucleotides, the sequence is TGCACCTTTACTTCAACGGGCACAGATACGCAGTATTTT. This encodes CTFTSTGTDTQYF.